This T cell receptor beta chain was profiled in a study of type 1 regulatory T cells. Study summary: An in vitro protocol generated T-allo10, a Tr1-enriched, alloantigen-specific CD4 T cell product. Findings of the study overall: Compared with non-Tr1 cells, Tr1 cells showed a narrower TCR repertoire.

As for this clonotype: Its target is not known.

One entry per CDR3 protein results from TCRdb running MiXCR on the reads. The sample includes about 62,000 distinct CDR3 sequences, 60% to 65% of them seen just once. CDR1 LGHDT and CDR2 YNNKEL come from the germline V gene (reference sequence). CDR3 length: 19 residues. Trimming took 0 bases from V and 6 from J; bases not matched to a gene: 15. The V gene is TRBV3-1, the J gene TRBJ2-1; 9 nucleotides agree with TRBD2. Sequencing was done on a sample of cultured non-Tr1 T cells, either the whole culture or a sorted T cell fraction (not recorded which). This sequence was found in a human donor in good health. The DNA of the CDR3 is TGTGCCAGCAGCCAAGATCCACCGGGGGCGGGAGGGGTCATCAATGAGCAGTTCTTC. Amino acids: CASSQDPPGAGGVINEQFF.